The sequence of this TCR beta chain was determined in a study of OX40 agonist ivuxolimab in advanced cancers. Looking at the study overall: Three dose-escalation patients had partial responses: one with hepatocellular carcinoma and two with cutaneous melanoma. Overall study findings and caveats: On average, CD8+ T cells showed a greater number of expanded clones than CD4+. CD4+ and CD8+ blood T cells expanded clonally by week 6 at 0.1 to 3.0 mg/kg.

The protocol was immunoSEQ multiplex PCR, while the TCRdb copy is restricted to in-frame clones and leaves out a portion. The data hold roughly 65,000 clones, with roughly 84% observed a single time. The V end lost 2 bases, the J end lost 2 bases, and 4 bases lay between the germline ends. Germline assignment: CDR1 KGHSH and CDR2 LQKENI. The CDR3 is 13 amino acids. About this clone itself: Its antigen is currently unknown.

The rearrangement joins TRBV18 to TRBJ1-3; unclear D gene. The sequence was collected from an adult with an advanced solid tumor such as melanoma, head and neck, liver or kidney cancer. The material was CD4+ or CD8+ T cells sorted from blood, obtained in a trial of the OX40 agonist ivuxolimab. CDR3 sequence reads: CASSPGPGNTIYF. The CDR3 nucleotides are TGTGCCAGCTCACCAGGGCCTGGAAACACCATATATTTT.